The rows below give T cell receptor beta chains drawn from one sample of a study of T cells in Graves' hyperthyroidism and ophthalmopathy. TCRdb called the multiplex PCR reads again in MiXCR, with one record for every CDR3 protein. The sample carries some 650,000 distinct CDR3 sequences, approximately 16% recorded once. Sequencing was performed on blood. Receptor source: a woman aged 40 to 50 with Graves' ophthalmopathy. CDR3s include the opening cysteine and the closing phenylalanine or tryptophan. Each record gives: V gene, D gene, J gene, clone size, CDR3 DNA, CDR3 protein. A D gene is named only where the DNA matches it firmly. Only some rows state a clone size, as once, few, many or a class for expanded clones.

TRBV6-1,TRBD1,TRBJ1-4,.,TGTGCCATCAGTGAGTCGGGACAGGGCGGCGAAAAACTGTTTTTT,CAISESGQGGEKLFF
TRBV19,.,TRBJ1-2,.,TGTGCCCAGGGCAATGGCTACACCTTC,CAQGNGYTF
TRBV19,.,TRBJ1-2,.,TGTGCCAGTACAGGAGGGGCACTTGCGGGCTACACCTTC,CASTGGALAGYTF
TRBV7-2,.,TRBJ1-4,.,TGTGCCAGCAAAAGAGATAATGAAAAACTGTTTTTT,CASKRDNEKLFF
TRBV2,.,TRBJ2-5,few,TGTGCCAGCAGTAACCGGGACTGGCAAGAGACCCAGTACTTC,CASSNRDWQETQYF
TRBV5-1,TRBD1,TRBJ2-7,.,TGCGCCAGCAGCTTGGGAGACAGGGGAGTTTACGAGCAGTACTTC,CASSLGDRGVYEQYF
TRBV20-1,TRBD1,TRBJ1-2,.,TGCAGTGCGACGACAGGGGGCAACTATGGCTACACCTTC,CSATTGGNYGYTF
TRBV6-1,TRBD1,TRBJ2-3,many,TGTGCCAGCAGTTTCCTAAAGACAGGGGGCGCGGGAGATACGCAGTATTTT,CASSFLKTGGAGDTQYF
TRBV2,.,TRBJ1-5,.,TGTGCCAGCAGTGAAGCGGACATCAATCAGCCCCAGCATTTT,CASSEADINQPQHF
TRBV6-1,.,TRBJ1-5,.,TGTGCCAGCAGTGAATTTACAGGGTCCCTTAGCAATCAGCCCCAGCATTTT,CASSEFTGSLSNQPQHF
TRBV5-4,.,TRBJ2-2,once,TGTGCCAGCAGCCGCGTCGGAGTCGGGGAGCTGTTTTTT,CASSRVGVGELFF
TRBV13,.,TRBJ1-5,.,TGTGCCAGCAGCTTAGACCCTCAGGAGATTGTTGATCAGCCCCAGCATTTT,CASSLDPQEIVDQPQHF
TRBV11-2,.,TRBJ1-2,.,TGTGCCAGCAGCCCGATAGGAGGGGCCCCCTATGGCTACACCTTC,CASSPIGGAPYGYTF
TRBV20-1,TRBD2,TRBJ2-7,.,TGCAGTGCTAGAGGACTAGCGGGAATCTCCTACGAGCAGTACTTC,CSARGLAGISYEQYF
TRBV11-3,TRBD1,TRBJ2-3,many,TGTGCCAGCAGCCCCGGGACAGGGAAGGAGAGCACAGATACGCAGTATTTT,CASSPGTGKESTDTQYF
TRBV5-1,TRBD2,TRBJ2-5,many,TGCGCCAGCAGCTTGGCCACTAGCGGGAACAAAGAGACCCAGTACTTC,CASSLATSGNKETQYF
TRBV2,.,TRBJ2-2,many,TGTGCCAGCAGTGACGCTGGAGGGACGGGGGCCGGGGAGCTGTTTTTT,CASSDAGGTGAGELFF
TRBV27,TRBD2,TRBJ2-3,.,TGTGCCAGCAGCCTGACTAGCGGGAGTATAGATACGCAGTATTTT,CASSLTSGSIDTQYF
TRBV7-8,.,TRBJ2-4,few,TGTGCCAGCAGCCCACGACTCTTGGCGGGGATGGCCAAAAACATTCAGTACTTC,CASSPRLLAGMAKNIQYF
TRBV10-2,TRBD2,TRBJ2-3,few,TGCGCCAGCCTAATAGCGGGAGGGGGAGATACGCAGTATTTT,CASLIAGGGDTQYF
TRBV20-1,.,TRBJ2-3,many,TGCAGTGCTAGAAATCGGGAGAGGAGTACAGATACGCAGTATTTT,CSARNRERSTDTQYF
TRBV25-1,TRBD2,TRBJ2-2,.,TGTGCCAGCAGTCCTGGGGCGGGAGGGTCCGACCCCGGGGAGCTGTTTTTT,CASSPGAGGSDPGELFF
TRBV5-1,.,TRBJ1-1,many,TGCGCCAGCAGCTTGGACCAGGGGAAGTTCCTTGAAGCTTTCTTT,CASSLDQGKFLEAFF
TRBV29-1,TRBD2,TRBJ2-1,many,TGCAGCGTTGTCAAGGCTAGCGGTGTAAACAATGAGCAGTTCTTC,CSVVKASGVNNEQFF
TRBV5-1,.,TRBJ1-1,many,TGCGCCAGCAGCTTGGCGTCAGGGATGACGACTGAAGCTTTCTTT,CASSLASGMTTEAFF
TRBV18,.,TRBJ2-2,.,TGTGCCAGCTCACCACTCTCCCTTGGGATTTGGAGTTACACCGGGGAGCTGTTTTTT,CASSPLSLGIWSYTGELFF
TRBV5-1,TRBD2,TRBJ2-5,.,TGCGCCAGCGGCTCCGGGACTAGCCAAGAGACCCAGTACTTC,CASGSGTSQETQYF
TRBV28,TRBD2,TRBJ2-1,many,TGTGCCAGCAGTCCCCCGGGACTAGCGGGAGTGGATGAGCAGTTCTTC,CASSPPGLAGVDEQFF
TRBV7-3,.,TRBJ1-1,many,TGTGCCAGCAGCTCCACACGGAACACTGAAGCTTTCTTT,CASSSTRNTEAFF
TRBV27,.,TRBJ2-2,.,TGTGCCAGCAGTTCACAGGGGAGGGACGGGGAGCTGTTTTTT,CASSSQGRDGELFF
TRBV6-6,.,TRBJ1-3,many,TGTGCCAGCAGTTACCTCCTCGCGGTCAGGGAGGGAAACACCATATATTTT,CASSYLLAVREGNTIYF
TRBV20-1,.,TRBJ2-5,many,TGCAGTGCTAGTAACAGCAATCGCCAAGAGACCCAGTACTTC,CSASNSNRQETQYF
TRBV10-3,TRBD2,TRBJ2-1,many,TGTGCCGTAGGGACTAGCGGACACAATGAGCAGTTCTTC,CAVGTSGHNEQFF
TRBV2,.,TRBJ1-4,many,TGTGCCAGCAGTGAAGGGTGGGGGGGAACTAATGAAAAACTGTTTTTT,CASSEGWGGTNEKLFF
TRBV5-1,TRBD1,TRBJ2-5,many,TGCGCCAGCAGCTTCAGGACAGGGGAGACCCAGTACTTC,CASSFRTGETQYF
TRBV30,.,TRBJ2-6,.,TGTGCCTGGAGTCAGGGAACTTCTGGGGCCAACGTCCTGACTTTC,CAWSQGTSGANVLTF
TRBV20-1,.,TRBJ2-5,few,TGCAGTGCTAGAGAACAGGGGAGGGGAGAGACCCAGTACTTC,CSAREQGRGETQYF
TRBV27,TRBD2,TRBJ2-7,many,TGTGCCAGCAGTATAGGGGCGGGAGCGGCCTACGAGCAGTACTTC,CASSIGAGAAYEQYF
TRBV30,.,TRBJ2-2,many,TGTGCCTGGAGTCGAGACGTAACCGGGGAGCTGTTTTTT,CAWSRDVTGELFF
TRBV14,TRBD1,TRBJ2-2,few,TGTGCCAGCAGGCTGACAGGGGGCTTCACCGGGGAGCTGTTTTTT,CASRLTGGFTGELFF
TRBV27,TRBD2,TRBJ2-7,many,TGTGCCAGCAGTTTATCGGGGACTAGCGGGAGGGTGGGAAAGCAGTACTTC,CASSLSGTSGRVGKQYF
TRBV7-3,TRBD2,TRBJ2-3,many,TGTGCCAGCAGCCCGACTAGCGGGAGTTGGGTTGGCACAGATACGCAGTATTTT,CASSPTSGSWVGTDTQYF
TRBV30,TRBD1,TRBJ1-4,few,TGTGCCTGGAGTCATGGACAGGGTGACAATGAAAAACTGTTTTTT,CAWSHGQGDNEKLFF
TRBV10-2,TRBD2,TRBJ2-5,few,TGCGCCACAGGACTAGCGGTCCAAGAGACCCAGTACTTC,CATGLAVQETQYF
TRBV11-2,TRBD1,TRBJ2-1,many,TGTGCCAGCGCCCCCCTAGGACAGGGTACTTACAATGAGCAGTTCTTC,CASAPLGQGTYNEQFF